This T cell receptor (beta chain) was found in a study of T cells in Graves' hyperthyroidism and ophthalmopathy (dated 2019 in TCRdb). At the level of the whole study: Peripheral blood was sampled at the time of initial diagnosis, prior to any treatment. Thyroid tissue and blood T-cell repertoires from several Graves' hyperthyroidism patients were also compared in the study. TCR Vbeta CDR3 sequencing of 130 to 150 peripheral blood samples (over 40 ophthalmopathy, about 80 hyperthyroidism and roughly 17 progressor patients) is reported in the paper. Prospective prediction of ophthalmopathy was tested in an independent validation cohort consisting of about 20 hyperthyroidism patients and approximately 16 patients who later progressed to ophthalmopathy. TCR V-J signatures able to tell the groups apart were searched for in a discovery cohort of 95 or so patients, of whom more than 40 had Graves' ophthalmopathy and around 57 had stable Graves' hyperthyroidism. Following sampling, methimazole starting at 30 mg daily was given to hyperthyroidism patients, and high-dose intravenous methylprednisolone was given to ophthalmopathy patients. The roughly 91 discovery patients were randomly divided into training and test sets at a 7:3 ratio.

Amplification of TCR beta CDR3 regions was carried out from RNA transcripts. The TCR CDR3 was subjected to a first round of RT-PCR using the HTBI primer set and the Qiagen OneStep RT-PCR kit. The libraries were constructed in a second round of multiplex PCR and then size-selected and purified. Sequencing of the libraries was done on an Illumina HiSeq2000 using paired-end 100 bp reads. Processing in the source paper ran as follows. Raw data were processed with SOAPnuke, discarding reads with adapters, uncalled bases, mean Phred below 15, or no exact constant-primer or identifier match. COPE v1.2.5 was used to merge high-quality paired reads, and clonotypes were defined as unique nucleotide sequences. Clonotypes were aligned to IMGT TRBV, TRBD and TRBJ reference segments using MiTCR v1.1. Only V-J combinations with frequency above 0.0001, covering about 99% of repertoires, were analysed. The TCS score was defined as the ratio of F50 (clonal expansion) to E x V (chaos), calculated using BLOSUM62-based TCRdist between CDR3 peptides within each V-J. Welch's t-statistics and random forest reduced 514 V-J features to roughly 13, which were used in a naive Bayes classifier (R e1071). The raw public reads went through TCRdb reprocessing: fastp at Q25, MiXCR clone calling, in-frame beta chains kept. CDR3 protein sequences are deduplicated, and each keeps its most common genes and DNA. V and J calls and clone size were set by TCRdb, not the authors. The sample table holds roughly 630,000 distinct CDR3 sequences, of which approximately 15% were seen once. The biggest ten clones account for under 8% of the sample.

Graves' hyperthyroidism was defined as stable when no progression to ophthalmopathy occurred over 18 months of follow-up. Hyperthyroidism patients were newly diagnosed, with disease duration under 2 months, and aged 18 to 65 years. The study excluded patients with uncontrolled infections, other autoimmune diseases, pregnancy or lactation. Diagnoses were based on clinical symptoms, serum thyroxine and TRAb, thyroid ultrasound and orbital computed tomography. PBMCs were separated from roughly 9.3 ml of fresh peripheral blood using Ficoll-Paque density gradient centrifugation. Total RNA was extracted using Trizol reagent, and RNA quality was assessed on an Agilent 2100 Bioanalyzer. General findings and caveats noted by the study authors: A 13 V-J signature model separated ophthalmopathy from stable hyperthyroidism, with nearly 90% sensitivity and about 81% specificity in cross-validation and 80%/75% in testing. Most expanded thyroid clonotypes (frequency above 0.001) were also detected in blood, suggesting blood repertoires may reflect thyroid immune responses. No statistical method was used to fix the sample size in advance, and group allocation was not hidden from the investigators. In validation, the model predicted progression to ophthalmopathy with approximately 70% sensitivity and around 72% specificity, a median of 6.5 months before onset.

This clonotype has only a few counts. The antigen it recognizes is unknown. No base qualities exist here, and no much larger clone lies one base off it. Inclusive of the bounding cysteine and phenylalanine, the CDR3 is 19 residues long. The CDR3 DNA has 57 bases and is translated from base 1. The germline V end is reduced by 5 bases and the J end by 6 bases; junction bases left unmatched: 23. The CDR1 and CDR2 encoded by the germline V gene are SGHAT and FQNNGV. The source of this sequence is a woman between 25 and 40 years old with Graves' hyperthyroidism. The chain was built from TRBV11-2 and TRBJ2-5; 8 bases in the junction line up with TRBD2. Sequenced input: blood. The sequence in DNA is TGTGCCAGCAGCGCATGGGGGGCGGGGGGAGGCCACCCTATGAAGACCCAGTACTTC. Its product reads: CASSAWGAGGGHPMKTQYF.